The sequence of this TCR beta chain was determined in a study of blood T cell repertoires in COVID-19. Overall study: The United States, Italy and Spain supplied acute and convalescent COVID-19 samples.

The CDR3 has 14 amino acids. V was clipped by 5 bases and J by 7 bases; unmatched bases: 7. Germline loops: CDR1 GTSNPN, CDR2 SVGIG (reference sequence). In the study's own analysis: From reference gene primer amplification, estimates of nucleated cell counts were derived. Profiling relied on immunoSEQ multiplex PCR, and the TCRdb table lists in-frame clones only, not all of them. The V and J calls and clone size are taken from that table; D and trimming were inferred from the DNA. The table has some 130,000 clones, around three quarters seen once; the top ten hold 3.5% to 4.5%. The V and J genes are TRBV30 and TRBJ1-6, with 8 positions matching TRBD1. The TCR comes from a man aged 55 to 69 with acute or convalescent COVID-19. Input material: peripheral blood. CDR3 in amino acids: CAWDRGGGNSPLHF. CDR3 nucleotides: TGTGCCTGGGACAGGGGTGGCGGGAATTCACCCCTCCACTTT.